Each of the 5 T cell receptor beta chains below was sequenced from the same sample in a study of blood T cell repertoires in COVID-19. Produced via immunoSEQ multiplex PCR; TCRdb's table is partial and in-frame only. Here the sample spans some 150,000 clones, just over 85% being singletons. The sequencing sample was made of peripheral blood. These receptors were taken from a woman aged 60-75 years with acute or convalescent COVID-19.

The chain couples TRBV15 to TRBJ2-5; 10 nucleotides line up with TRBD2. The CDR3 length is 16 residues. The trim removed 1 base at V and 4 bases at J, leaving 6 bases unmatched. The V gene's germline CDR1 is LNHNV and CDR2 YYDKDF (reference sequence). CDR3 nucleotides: TGTGCCACCAGCAGAGTAACTAGCGGGGTGGGAGAGACCCAGTACTTC. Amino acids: CATSRVTSGVGETQYF.

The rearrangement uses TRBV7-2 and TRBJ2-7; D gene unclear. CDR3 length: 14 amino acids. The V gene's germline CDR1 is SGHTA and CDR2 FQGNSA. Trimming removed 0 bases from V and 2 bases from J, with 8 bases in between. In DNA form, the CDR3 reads TGTGCCAGCAGCTTAGCTGCCGAGGCCTACGAGCAGTACTTC. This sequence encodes CASSLAAEAYEQYF.

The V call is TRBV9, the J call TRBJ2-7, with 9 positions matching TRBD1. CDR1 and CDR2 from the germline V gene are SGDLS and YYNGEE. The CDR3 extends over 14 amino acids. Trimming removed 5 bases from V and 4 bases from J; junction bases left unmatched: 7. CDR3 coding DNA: TGTGCCAGCAGTCTATCCGACAGGGGGTACGAGCAGTACTTC. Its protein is CASSLSDRGYEQYF.

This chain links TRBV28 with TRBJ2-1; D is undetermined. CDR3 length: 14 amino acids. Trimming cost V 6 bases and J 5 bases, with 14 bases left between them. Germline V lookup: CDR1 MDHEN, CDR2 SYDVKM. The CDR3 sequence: CASSMVTLNNEQFF. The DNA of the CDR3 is TGTGCCAGCAGCATGGTGACTCTTAACAATGAGCAGTTCTTC.

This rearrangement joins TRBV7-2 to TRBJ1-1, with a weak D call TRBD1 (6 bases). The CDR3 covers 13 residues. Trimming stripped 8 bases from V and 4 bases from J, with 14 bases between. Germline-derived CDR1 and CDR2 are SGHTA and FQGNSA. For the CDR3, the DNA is TGTGCCAGCCGACCAGGGGTGGGCACTGAAGCTTTCTTT. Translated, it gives CASRPGVGTEAFF. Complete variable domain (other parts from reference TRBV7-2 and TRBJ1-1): GAGVSQSPSNKVTEKGKDVELRCDPISGHTALYWYRQSLGQGLEFLIYFQGNSAPDKSGLPSDRFSAERTGGSVSTLTIQRTQQEDSAVYLCASRPGVGTEAFFGQGTRLTVV.